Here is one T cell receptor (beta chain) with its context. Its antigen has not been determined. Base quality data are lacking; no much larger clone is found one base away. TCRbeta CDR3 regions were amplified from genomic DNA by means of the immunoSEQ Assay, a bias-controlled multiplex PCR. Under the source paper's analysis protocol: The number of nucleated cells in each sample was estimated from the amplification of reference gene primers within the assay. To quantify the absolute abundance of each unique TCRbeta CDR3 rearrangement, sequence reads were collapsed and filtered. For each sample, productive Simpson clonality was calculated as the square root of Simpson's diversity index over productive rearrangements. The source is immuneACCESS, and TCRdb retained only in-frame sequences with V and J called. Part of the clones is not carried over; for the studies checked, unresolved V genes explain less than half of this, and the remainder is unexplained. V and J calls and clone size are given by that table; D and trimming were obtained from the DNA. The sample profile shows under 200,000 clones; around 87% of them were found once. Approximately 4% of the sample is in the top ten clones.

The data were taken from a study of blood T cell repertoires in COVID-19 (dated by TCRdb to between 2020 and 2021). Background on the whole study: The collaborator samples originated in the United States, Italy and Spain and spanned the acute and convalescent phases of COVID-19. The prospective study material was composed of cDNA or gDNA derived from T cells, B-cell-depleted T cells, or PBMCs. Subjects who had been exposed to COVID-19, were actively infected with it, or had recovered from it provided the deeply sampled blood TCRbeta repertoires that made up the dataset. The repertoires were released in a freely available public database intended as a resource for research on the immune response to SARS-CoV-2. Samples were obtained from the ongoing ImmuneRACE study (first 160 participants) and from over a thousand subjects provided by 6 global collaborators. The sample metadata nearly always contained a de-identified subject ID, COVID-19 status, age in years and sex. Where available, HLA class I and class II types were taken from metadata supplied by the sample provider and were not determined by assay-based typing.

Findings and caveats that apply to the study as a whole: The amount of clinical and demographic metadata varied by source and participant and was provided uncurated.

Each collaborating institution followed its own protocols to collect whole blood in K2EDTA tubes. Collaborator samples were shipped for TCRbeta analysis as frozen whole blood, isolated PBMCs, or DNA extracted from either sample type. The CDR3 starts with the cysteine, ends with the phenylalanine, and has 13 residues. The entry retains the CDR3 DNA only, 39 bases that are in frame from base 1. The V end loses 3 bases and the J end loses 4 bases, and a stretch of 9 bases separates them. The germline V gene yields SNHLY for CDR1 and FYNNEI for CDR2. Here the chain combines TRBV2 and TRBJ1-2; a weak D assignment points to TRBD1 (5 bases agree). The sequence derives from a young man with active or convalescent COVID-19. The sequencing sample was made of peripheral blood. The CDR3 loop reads CASSERGTYGYTF. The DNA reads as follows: TGTGCCAGCAGTGAGCGGGGGACCTATGGCTACACCTTC. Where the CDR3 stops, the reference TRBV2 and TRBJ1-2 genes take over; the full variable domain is EPEVTQTPSHQVTQMGQEVILRCVPISNHLYFYWYRQILGQKVEFLVSFYNNEISEKSEIFDDQFSVERPDGSNFTLKIRSTKLEDSAMYFCASSERGTYGYTFGSGTRLTVV.